This T cell receptor beta chain was sequenced during a study of blood T cell repertoires in COVID-19. Study as a whole: Researchers got acute and convalescent COVID-19 samples from the United States, Italy and Spain. Sources were T cells, B-cell-depleted T cells, or PBMCs; the material itself was cDNA or gDNA.

In the study's own analysis: The authors estimated nucleated cell counts from reference gene primer amplification. TCRdb's copy holds only in-frame clones and misses some; the assay was immunoSEQ multiplex PCR. V, J and clone size are those of that table, while D and trimming were read from the DNA. The sample records roughly 200,000 clones, roughly four fifths being singletons. Germline V lookup: CDR1 MRHNA, CDR2 SNTAGT. Trimming cost V 0 bases and J 2 bases, with 11 bases left between them. The CDR3 has 16 amino acids. Those who participated ranged in age from roughly 18 to 90 years and resided in about two dozen US areas.

Sequencing input: PBMCs or T cells enriched from blood (not recorded which). This sequence was found in a man aged 35 to 55 who had recovered from COVID-19. The chain is built from TRBV6-4 and TRBJ2-1; a weak D match, TRBD2 (6 bases). CDR3 in amino acids: CASSDSGSGTYNEQFF. Written as DNA, the CDR3 is TGTGCCAGCAGTGACTCCGGGAGTGGGACCTACAATGAGCAGTTCTTC.